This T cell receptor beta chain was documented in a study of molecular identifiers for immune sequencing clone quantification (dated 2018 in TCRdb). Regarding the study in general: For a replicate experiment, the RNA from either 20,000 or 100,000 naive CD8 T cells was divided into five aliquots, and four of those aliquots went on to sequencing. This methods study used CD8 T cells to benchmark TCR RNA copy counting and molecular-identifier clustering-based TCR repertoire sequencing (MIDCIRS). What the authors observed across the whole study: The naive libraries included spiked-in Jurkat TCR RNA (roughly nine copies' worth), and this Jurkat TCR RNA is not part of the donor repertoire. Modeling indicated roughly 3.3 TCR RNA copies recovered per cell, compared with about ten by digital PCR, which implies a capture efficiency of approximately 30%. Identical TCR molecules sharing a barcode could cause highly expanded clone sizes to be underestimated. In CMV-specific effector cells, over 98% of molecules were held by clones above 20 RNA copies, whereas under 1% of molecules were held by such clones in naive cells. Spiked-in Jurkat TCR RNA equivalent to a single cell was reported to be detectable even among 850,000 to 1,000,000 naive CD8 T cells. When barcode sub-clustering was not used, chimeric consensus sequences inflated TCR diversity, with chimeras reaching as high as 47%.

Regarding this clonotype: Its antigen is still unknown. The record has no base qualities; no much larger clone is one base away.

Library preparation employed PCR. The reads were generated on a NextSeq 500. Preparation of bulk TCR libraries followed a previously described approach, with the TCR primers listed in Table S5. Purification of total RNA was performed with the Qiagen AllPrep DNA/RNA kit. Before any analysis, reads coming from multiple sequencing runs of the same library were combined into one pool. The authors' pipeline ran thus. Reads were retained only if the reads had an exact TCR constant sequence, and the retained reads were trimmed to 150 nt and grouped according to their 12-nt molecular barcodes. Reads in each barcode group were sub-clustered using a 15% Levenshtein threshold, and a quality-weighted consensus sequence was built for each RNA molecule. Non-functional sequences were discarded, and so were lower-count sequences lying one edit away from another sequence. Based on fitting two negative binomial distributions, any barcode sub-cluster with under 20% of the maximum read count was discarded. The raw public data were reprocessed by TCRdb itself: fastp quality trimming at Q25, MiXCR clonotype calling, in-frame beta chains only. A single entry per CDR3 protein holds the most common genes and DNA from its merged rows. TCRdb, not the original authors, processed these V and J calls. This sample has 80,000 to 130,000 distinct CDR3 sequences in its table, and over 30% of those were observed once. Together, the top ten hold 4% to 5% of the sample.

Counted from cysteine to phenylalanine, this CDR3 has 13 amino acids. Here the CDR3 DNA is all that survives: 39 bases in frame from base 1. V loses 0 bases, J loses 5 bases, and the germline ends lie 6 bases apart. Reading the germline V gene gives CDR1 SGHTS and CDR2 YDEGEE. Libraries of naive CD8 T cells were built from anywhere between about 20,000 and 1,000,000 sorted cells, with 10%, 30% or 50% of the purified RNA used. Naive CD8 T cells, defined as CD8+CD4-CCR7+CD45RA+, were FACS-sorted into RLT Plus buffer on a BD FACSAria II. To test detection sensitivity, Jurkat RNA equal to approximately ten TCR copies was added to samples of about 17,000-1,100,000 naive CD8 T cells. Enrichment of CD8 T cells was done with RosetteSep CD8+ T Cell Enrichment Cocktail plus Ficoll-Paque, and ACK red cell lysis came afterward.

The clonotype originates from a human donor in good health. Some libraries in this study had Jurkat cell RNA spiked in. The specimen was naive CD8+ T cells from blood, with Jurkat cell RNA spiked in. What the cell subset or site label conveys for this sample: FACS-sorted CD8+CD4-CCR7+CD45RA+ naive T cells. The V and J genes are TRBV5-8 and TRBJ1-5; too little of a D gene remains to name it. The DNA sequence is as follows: TGTGCCAGCAGCTTGGTGCCTCATCAGCCCCAGCATTTT. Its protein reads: CASSLVPHQPQHF.